This TCR beta chain was recorded in a study of cytomegalovirus exposure and HLA in healthy donors. Whole-study results and caveats: The authors reported that TCR beta sequences could predict HLA-A and HLA-B alleles. These predictions were accurate for most subjects in the first cohort.

As regards this clone: Antigen: not known.

Germline lookup yields CDR1 LNHDA and CDR2 SQIVND (reference sequence). This CDR3 has 15 residues. The V end was cut by 5 bases, the J end by 3 bases, with 15 bases between. The PCR was carried out with 60 Vbeta primers and 13 Jbeta primers. The repertoire was sequenced with immunoSEQ multiplex PCR; TCRdb's copy has only in-frame clones and lacks some. There are some 180,000 clones in the sample; about 83% occur only once, and about 3% lies in the top ten. The sequenced sample consisted of PBMCs. The TCR sequence derives from a female donor in good health and CMV-seronegative. This rearrangement joins TRBV19 to TRBJ2-3, with a possible D match to TRBD2 (6 bases). In DNA, the CDR3 is TGTGCCAGTAGTCAACGGGGGAGGTTTACAGATACGCAGTATTTT. It is translated as CASSQRGRFTDTQYF.